This is a list of T cell receptor beta chains from one sample in a study of T cell repertoires and HLA-DP antigens. Clones were read by immunoSEQ multiplex PCR, and TCRdb kept only the in-frame ones, dropping some. The sample lists 75,000 to 90,000 clones, 86% occurring once. The antigens these receptors bind are not known. The sequenced material came from CD4+ T cells from PBMCs. The source of these receptors is a man aged 50 to 59 in good health and CMV-seronegative. The CDR3 runs from the conserved cysteine through the conserved F or W. D genes are given only for firm matches. Rows give clone size only sometimes, using once, few, many, or a class for an expanded clone.

d_gene: TRBD1; abundance: .; j_gene: TRBJ2-7; v_gene: TRBV18; CDR3nt: TGTGCCAGCTCAAACAGGGGGCGCGAGCAGTACTTC; CDR3aa: CASSNRGREQYF
d_gene: TRBD1; abundance: .; j_gene: TRBJ1-2; v_gene: TRBV27; CDR3nt: TGTGCCAGCAGCCGGGACAGGGGCTATGGCTACACCTTC; CDR3aa: CASSRDRGYGYTF
d_gene: .; abundance: .; j_gene: TRBJ2-4; v_gene: TRBV7-2; CDR3nt: TGTGCCAGCAGCCGTAACCTGGCGGAGGGAGCCAAAAACATTCAGTACTTC; CDR3aa: CASSRNLAEGAKNIQYF
d_gene: .; abundance: .; j_gene: TRBJ1-2; v_gene: TRBV5-4; CDR3nt: TGTGCCAGCACCGCGGGGGGGCCCCGGGCGGGCTACACCTTC; CDR3aa: CASTAGGPRAGYTF
d_gene: .; abundance: once; j_gene: TRBJ2-1; v_gene: TRBV7-2; CDR3nt: TGTGCCAGCACCCAGACCCGAGGATGGGGTCTCAGCTCCTACAATGAGCAGTTCTTC; CDR3aa: CASTQTRGWGLSSYNEQFF
d_gene: TRBD2; abundance: .; j_gene: TRBJ2-1; v_gene: TRBV5-1; CDR3nt: TGCGCCAGCAGCTCGTCTAGCGGGGGGGCCCTGATTGAGCAGTTCTTC; CDR3aa: CASSSSSGGALIEQFF
d_gene: TRBD1; abundance: .; j_gene: TRBJ2-7; v_gene: TRBV9; CDR3nt: TGTGCCAGCAGCCCCCGGGACAGGGGGCTTAACGAGCAGTACTTC; CDR3aa: CASSPRDRGLNEQYF
d_gene: TRBD1; abundance: .; j_gene: TRBJ1-6; v_gene: TRBV9; CDR3nt: TGTGCCAGCAGCGGGACAGGGGCGAATTCACCCCTCCACTTT; CDR3aa: CASSGTGANSPLHF
d_gene: .; abundance: few; j_gene: TRBJ1-1; v_gene: TRBV29-1; CDR3nt: TGCAGCGAACTCGAATTGAACACTGAAGCTTTCTTT; CDR3aa: CSELELNTEAFF
d_gene: .; abundance: .; j_gene: TRBJ1-4; v_gene: TRBV15; CDR3nt: TGTGCCACCAGCAGAGAACGGAAAGAGAATGAAAAACTGTTTTTT; CDR3aa: CATSRERKENEKLFF
d_gene: TRBD1; abundance: .; j_gene: TRBJ2-2; v_gene: TRBV2; CDR3nt: TGTGCCAGCAGTGGGGTACAGGGGGTTACCGGGGAGCTGTTTTTT; CDR3aa: CASSGVQGVTGELFF
d_gene: .; abundance: .; j_gene: TRBJ1-2; v_gene: TRBV6-1; CDR3nt: TGTGCCAGCAGTGCCTCCTTGGGGAACGGCTACACCTTC; CDR3aa: CASSASLGNGYTF
d_gene: TRBD1; abundance: .; j_gene: TRBJ2-7; v_gene: TRBV19; CDR3nt: TGTGCCAGTAGTCCACCCCGAAGGACAGGGACTGGTGAGCAGTACTTC; CDR3aa: CASSPPRRTGTGEQYF
d_gene: TRBD2; abundance: few; j_gene: TRBJ2-7; v_gene: TRBV27; CDR3nt: TGTGCCAGCAGTTTAGCGGGGGGTCGGCGAGGGTACGAGCAGTACTTC; CDR3aa: CASSLAGGRRGYEQYF
d_gene: TRBD1; abundance: once; j_gene: TRBJ1-1; v_gene: TRBV7-9; CDR3nt: TGTGCCAGCAGCGTGGGACAGGGGATCACTGAAGCTTTCTTT; CDR3aa: CASSVGQGITEAFF
d_gene: TRBD2; abundance: .; j_gene: TRBJ2-3; v_gene: TRBV29-1; CDR3nt: TGCAGCGGTGGACTAGCGGGAGTTGGTTCAGATACGCAGTATTTT; CDR3aa: CSGGLAGVGSDTQYF
d_gene: TRBD1; abundance: .; j_gene: TRBJ2-1; v_gene: TRBV28; CDR3nt: TGTGCCAGCAGTTCCGCAACAGGGGTGGACAATGAGCAGTTCTTC; CDR3aa: CASSSATGVDNEQFF